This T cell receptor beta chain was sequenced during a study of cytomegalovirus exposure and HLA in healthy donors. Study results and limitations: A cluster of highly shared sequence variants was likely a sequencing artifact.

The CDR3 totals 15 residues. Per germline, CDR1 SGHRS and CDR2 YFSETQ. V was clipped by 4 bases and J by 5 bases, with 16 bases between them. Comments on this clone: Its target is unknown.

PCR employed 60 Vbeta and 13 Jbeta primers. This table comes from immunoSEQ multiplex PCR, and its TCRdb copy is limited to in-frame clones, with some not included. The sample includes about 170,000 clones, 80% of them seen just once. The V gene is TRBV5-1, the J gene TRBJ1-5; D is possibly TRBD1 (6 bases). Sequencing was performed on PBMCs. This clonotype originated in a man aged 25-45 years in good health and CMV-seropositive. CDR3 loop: CASSVGQGLYQPQHF. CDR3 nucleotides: TGCGCCAGCAGCGTGGGACAAGGTCTATATCAGCCCCAGCATTTT.